The text below deals with one T cell receptor (beta chain). Its target is unknown. Some clones are missing from TCRdb's copy, which holds only in-frame ones; the method was immunoSEQ multiplex PCR. The repertoire holds 55,000 to 75,000 clones, 84% seen once, with roughly 0.4% in the top ten. The sample originates from a study of graft-versus-host responses after intestinal transplantation. Turning to the study itself: Multivisceral, liver-intestinal, or isolated intestinal grafts were transplanted into recipients. Study findings and constraints: The authors found GvH clones in recipient marrow, some appearing first in ileum or blood.

The CDR3 totals 14 residues. V was shortened by 4 bases and J by 5 bases, with 15 bases between the two germline ends. The germline CDR1 and CDR2 sequences are SGHNT and YYREEE (reference sequence). The material was unstimulated CD4+ T cells sorted from spleen or lymph node cells, obtained before transplant. This TCR was sampled from a human donor who was the organ donor for an intestinal transplant. The chain recombines TRBV5-4 with TRBJ2-5; a possible D gene is TRBD2 (6 bases). The CDR3 sequence is CASSQGAGLETQYF. CDR3 bases: TGTGCCAGCAGCCAGGGCGCGGGGTTGGAGACCCAGTACTTC.